These 5 T cell receptor beta chains were all obtained from the same sample, sequenced in a study of CD8 T cell repertoires and HIV-1 epitope variants. No antigens are known for them. Produced via immunoSEQ multiplex PCR; TCRdb's table is partial and in-frame only. Among about 5,000 clones, less than 70% were seen once, and the ten largest hold over 40%. The sequencing input was cultured CD8+ T cells derived from PBMCs. Every receptor here comes from a male donor with HIV.

This clone has only one observation. V usage is TRBV4-3 and J usage is TRBJ1-1; 8 bases fit TRBD1. Germline CDR1 and CDR2: LGHNA and YSLEER. The CDR3 has 17 residues. With 1 base clipped from V and 2 bases from J, the junction kept 9 bases outside the gene matches. CDR3 amino acids: CASSQVWKQGENTEAFF. The DNA for the CDR3 is TGCGCCAGCAGCCAAGTATGGAAACAGGGGGAAAACACTGAAGCTTTCTTT.

The chain combines TRBV27 with TRBJ2-7; D is uncertain. V gave up 7 bases and J gave up 3 bases, with 16 bases separating them. The V gene's germline CDR1 is MNHEY and CDR2 SMNVEV (reference sequence). CDR3 size: 14 residues. The CDR3 here is CASIPSAGNYEQYF. As DNA, the CDR3 is TGTGCCAGCATCCCCTCGGCCGGAAACTACGAGCAGTACTTC.

Points on this clone: Its ends do not fully match the called genes, so a read error is possible. The CDR3 loop is CASSEEWGLNQPQHF. The CDR3 DNA reads as TGCGCCAGCAGCGAAGAATGGGGATTAAATCAGCCCCAGCATTTT. The V gene is TRBV4-3, the J gene TRBJ1-5, with unresolved D. This CDR3 is 15 amino acids long. Germline CDR1 is LGHNA and CDR2 is YSLEER.

The gene calls are TRBV6-5 and TRBJ1-2, with a possible D match to TRBD1 (5 bases). V was trimmed by 0 bases and J by 2 bases, leaving 10 bases between them. This CDR3 spans 15 amino acids. Germline V gives CDR1 MNHEY, CDR2 SVGAGI. The CDR3 spells CASSYSGGTNYGYTF. CDR3 DNA sequence: TGTGCCAGCAGTTACTCGGGGGGTACCAACTATGGCTACACCTTC.

V and J are TRBV7-6 and TRBJ2-7, with TRBD1 identical over 7 bases. J gave up 7 bases and V 3 bases, and 9 bases lay outside the gene matches. The CDR3 loop spans 14 amino acids. The germline gives CDR1 SGHVS, CDR2 FNYEAQ. The CDR3 loop is CASSLGQYLREQYF. For the CDR3, the DNA is TGTGCCAGCAGCTTGGGACAGTACCTTCGTGAGCAGTACTTC.